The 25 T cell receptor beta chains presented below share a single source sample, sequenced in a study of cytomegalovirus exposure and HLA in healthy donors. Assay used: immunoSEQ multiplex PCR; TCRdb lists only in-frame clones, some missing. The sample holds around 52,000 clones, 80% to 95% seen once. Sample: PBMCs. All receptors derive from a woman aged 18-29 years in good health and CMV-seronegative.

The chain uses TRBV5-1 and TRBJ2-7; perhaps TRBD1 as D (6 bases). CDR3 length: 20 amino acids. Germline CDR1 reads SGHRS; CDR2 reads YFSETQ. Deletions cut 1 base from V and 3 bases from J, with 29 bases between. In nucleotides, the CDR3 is TGCGCCAGCAGCTTGAGTCGGCAAGTGGGAAGTGTCAGGGACAACTACGAGCAGTACGTC. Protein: CASSLSRQVGSVRDNYEQYV.

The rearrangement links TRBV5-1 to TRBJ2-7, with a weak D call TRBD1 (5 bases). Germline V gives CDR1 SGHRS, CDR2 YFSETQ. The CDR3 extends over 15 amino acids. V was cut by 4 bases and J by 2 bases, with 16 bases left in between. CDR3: CASSKAQGRPYEQYF. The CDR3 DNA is TGCGCCAGCAGCAAGGCTCAGGGTCGGCCCTACGAGCAGTACTTC.

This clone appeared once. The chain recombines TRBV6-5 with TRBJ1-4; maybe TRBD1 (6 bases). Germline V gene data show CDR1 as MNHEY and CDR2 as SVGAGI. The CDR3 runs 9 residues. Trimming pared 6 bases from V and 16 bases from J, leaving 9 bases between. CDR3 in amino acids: CASSTTGFF. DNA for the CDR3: TGTGCCAGCAGCACGACAGGGTTTTTT.

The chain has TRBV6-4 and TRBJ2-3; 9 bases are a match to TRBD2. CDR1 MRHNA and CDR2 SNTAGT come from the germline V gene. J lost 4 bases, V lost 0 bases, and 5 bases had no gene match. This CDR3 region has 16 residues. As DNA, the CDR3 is TGTGCCAGCAGTGACTCGCGGGCGGGAGGGCCAGATACGCAGTATTTT. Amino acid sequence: CASSDSRAGGPDTQYF.

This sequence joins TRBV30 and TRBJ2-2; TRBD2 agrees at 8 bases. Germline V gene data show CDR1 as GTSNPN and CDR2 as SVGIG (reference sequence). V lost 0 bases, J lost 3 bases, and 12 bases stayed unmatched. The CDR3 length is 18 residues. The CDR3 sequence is CAWSVGLIAGPHTGELFF. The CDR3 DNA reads TGTGCCTGGAGTGTAGGCTTAATAGCGGGGCCTCACACCGGGGAGCTGTTTTTT.

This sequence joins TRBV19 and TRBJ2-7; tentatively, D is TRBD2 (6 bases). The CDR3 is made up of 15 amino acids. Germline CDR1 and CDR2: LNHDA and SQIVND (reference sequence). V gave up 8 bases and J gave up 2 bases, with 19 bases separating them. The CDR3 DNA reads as TGTGCCAGTCAGATCCCACCATGGAGGGCCTACGAGCAGTACGTC. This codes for CASQIPPWRAYEQYV.

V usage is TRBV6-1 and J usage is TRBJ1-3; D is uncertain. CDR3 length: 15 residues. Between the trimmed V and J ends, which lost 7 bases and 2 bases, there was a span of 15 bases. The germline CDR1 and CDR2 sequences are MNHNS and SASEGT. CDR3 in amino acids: CASTPRREAGNTIYF. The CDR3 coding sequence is TGTGCCAGCACCCCACGGAGGGAGGCTGGAAACACCATATATTTT.

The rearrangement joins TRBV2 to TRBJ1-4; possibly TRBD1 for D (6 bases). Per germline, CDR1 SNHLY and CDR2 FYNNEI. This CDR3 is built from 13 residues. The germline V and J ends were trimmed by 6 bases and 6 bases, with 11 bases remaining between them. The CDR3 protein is CASSGQLDEKLFF. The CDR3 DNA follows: TGTGCCAGCAGCGGACAGCTTGATGAAAAACTGTTTTTT.

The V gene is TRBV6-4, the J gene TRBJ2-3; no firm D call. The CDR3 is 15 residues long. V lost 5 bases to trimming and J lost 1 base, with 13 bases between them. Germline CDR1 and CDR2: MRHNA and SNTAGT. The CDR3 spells CASSSEAQGTDTQYF. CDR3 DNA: TGTGCCAGCAGTTCAGAGGCACAAGGCACAGATACGCAGTATTTT.

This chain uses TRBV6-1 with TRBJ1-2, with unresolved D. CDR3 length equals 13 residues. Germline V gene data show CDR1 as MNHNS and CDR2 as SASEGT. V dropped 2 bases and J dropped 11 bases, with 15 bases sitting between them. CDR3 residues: CASSEFVSGEYTF. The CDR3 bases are TGTGCCAGCAGTGAATTTGTGAGCGGAGAATACACCTTC.

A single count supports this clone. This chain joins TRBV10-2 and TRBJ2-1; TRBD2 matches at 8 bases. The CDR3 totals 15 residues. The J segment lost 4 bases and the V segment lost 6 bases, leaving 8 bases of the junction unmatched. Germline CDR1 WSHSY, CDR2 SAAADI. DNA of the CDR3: TGCGCCAGCAGGGCGAGCGGGGGTATTTACAATGAGCAGTTCTTC. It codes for CASRASGGIYNEQFF.

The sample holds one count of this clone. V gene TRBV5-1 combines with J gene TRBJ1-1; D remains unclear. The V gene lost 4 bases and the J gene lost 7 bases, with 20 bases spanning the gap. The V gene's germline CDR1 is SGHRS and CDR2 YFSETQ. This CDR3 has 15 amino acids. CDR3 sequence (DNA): TGCGCCAGCAGCCTAGGAGGTGGACCCAGTGGTGAAGCTTTCTTT. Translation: CASSLGGGPSGEAFF.

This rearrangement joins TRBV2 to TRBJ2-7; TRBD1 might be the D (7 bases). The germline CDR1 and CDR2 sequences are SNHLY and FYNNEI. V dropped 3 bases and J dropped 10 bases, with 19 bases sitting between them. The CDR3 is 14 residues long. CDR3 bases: TGTGCCAGCAGTGATCAGGGGGGCAGGCCGCGCCAGTACTTC. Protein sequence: CASSDQGGRPRQYF. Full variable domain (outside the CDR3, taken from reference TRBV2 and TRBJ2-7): EPEVTQTPSHQVTQMGQEVILRCVPISNHLYFYWYRQILGQKVEFLVSFYNNEISEKSEIFDDQFSVERPDGSNFTLKIRSTKLEDSAMYFCASSDQGGRPRQYFGPGTRLTVT.

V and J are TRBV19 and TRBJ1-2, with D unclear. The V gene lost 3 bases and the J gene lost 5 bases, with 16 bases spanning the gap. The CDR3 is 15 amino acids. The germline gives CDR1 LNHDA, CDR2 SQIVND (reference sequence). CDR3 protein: CASSMPLSTYYGYTF. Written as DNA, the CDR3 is TGTGCCAGTAGTATGCCCCTGTCCACTTATTATGGCTACACCTTC. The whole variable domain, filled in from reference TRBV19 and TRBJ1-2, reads DGGITQSPKYLFRKEGQNVTLSCEQNLNHDAMYWYRQDPGQGLRLIYYSQIVNDFQKGDIAEGYSVSREKKESFPLTVTSAQKNPTAFYLCASSMPLSTYYGYTFGSGTRLTVV.

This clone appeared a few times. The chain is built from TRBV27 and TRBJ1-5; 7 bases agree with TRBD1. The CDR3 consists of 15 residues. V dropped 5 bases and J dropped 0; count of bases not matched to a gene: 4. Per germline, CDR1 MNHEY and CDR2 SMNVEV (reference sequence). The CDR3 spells CASSRQGRSNQPQHF. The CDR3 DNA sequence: TGTGCCAGCAGTCGACAGGGTCGTAGCAATCAGCCCCAGCATTTT.

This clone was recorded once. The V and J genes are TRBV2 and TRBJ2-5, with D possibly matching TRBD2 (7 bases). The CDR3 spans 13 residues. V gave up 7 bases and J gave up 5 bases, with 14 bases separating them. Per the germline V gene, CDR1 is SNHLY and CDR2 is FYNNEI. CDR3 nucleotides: TGTGCCAGCAACGGGGGGCGCGCGGAGACCCAGTACTTC. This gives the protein CASNGGRAETQYF.

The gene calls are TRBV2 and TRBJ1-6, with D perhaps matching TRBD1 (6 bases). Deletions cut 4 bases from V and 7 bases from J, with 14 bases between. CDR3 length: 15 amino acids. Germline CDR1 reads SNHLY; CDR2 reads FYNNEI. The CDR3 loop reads CASSVYRVLNSPLHF. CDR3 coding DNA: TGTGCCAGCAGTGTATACAGGGTATTAAATTCACCCCTCCACTTT.

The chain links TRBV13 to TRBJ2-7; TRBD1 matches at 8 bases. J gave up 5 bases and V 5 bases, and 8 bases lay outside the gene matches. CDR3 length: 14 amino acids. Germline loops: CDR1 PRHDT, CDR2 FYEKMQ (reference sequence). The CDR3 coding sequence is TGTGCCAGCAGCACCCGGACAGGGTTCGACGAGCAGTACTTC. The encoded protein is CASSTRTGFDEQYF.

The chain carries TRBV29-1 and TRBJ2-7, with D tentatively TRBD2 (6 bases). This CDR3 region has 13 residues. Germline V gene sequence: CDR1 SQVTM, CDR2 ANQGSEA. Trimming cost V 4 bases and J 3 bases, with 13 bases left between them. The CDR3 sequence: CSVVEGFGYEQYF. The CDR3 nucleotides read TGCAGCGTTGTGGAGGGGTTTGGCTACGAGCAGTACTTC.

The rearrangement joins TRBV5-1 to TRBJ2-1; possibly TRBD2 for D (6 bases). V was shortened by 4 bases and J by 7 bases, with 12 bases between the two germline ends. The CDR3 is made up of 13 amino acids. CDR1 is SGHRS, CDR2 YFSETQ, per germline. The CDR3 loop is CASSLGRLNEQFF. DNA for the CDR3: TGCGCCAGCAGCCTCGGGAGACTAAATGAGCAGTTCTTC.

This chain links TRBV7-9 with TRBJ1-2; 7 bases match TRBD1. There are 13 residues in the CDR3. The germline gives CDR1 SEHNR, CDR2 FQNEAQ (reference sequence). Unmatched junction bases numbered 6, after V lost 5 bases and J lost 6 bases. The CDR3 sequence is CASSPTGVDGYTF. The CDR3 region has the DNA TGTGCCAGCAGCCCAACAGGGGTCGATGGCTACACCTTC.

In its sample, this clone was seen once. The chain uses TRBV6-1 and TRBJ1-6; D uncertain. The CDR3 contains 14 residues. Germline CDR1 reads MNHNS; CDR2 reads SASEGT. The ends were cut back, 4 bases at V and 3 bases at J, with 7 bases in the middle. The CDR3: CASSVTIYNSPLHF. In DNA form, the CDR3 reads TGTGCCAGCAGTGTAACTATCTATAATTCACCCCTCCACTTT.

The CDR3 reads CASSTGGSADTQYF. In DNA, the CDR3 is TGTGCCAGCTCCACGGGGGGTTCGGCAGATACGCAGTATTTT. The J gene is TRBJ2-3, the V gene TRBV28, with 7 bases identical to TRBD2. This CDR3 is 14 amino acids long. Germline lookup yields CDR1 MDHEN and CDR2 SYDVKM. Germline trimming cut 8 bases from V and 4 bases from J; bases unmatched to any gene: 9.

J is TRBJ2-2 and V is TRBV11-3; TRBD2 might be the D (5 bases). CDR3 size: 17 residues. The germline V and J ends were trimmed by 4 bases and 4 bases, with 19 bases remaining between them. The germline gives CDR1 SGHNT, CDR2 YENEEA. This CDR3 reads CASSSHWRSPATGELFF. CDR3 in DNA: TGTGCCAGCAGCTCCCACTGGAGGTCCCCGGCCACCGGGGAGCTGTTTTTT.

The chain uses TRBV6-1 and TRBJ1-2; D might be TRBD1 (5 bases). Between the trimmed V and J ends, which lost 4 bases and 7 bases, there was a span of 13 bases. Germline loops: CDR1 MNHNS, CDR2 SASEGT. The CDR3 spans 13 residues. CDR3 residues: CASSGRAGRGYTF. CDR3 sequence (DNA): TGTGCCAGCAGTGGCAGGGCGGGGCGTGGCTACACCTTC.